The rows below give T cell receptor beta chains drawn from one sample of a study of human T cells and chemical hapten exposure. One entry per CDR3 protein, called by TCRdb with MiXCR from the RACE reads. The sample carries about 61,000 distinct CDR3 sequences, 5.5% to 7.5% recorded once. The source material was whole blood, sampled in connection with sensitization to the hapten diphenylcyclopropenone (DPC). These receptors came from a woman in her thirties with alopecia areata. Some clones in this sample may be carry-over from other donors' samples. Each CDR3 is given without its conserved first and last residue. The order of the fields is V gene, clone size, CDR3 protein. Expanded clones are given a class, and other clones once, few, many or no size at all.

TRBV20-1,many,SARDGRLTEAF
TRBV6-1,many,ASSGGIRGTDTQY
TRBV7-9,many,ASSLTGASGGQPQH
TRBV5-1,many,ASSLARDRAAF
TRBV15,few,ATSSRDRRPPIPGNTIY
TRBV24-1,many,ATSGAGEETQY
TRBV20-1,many,SAAGLVQSTQY
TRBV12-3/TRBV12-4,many,ASRFQLTAGNTIY
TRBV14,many,ASSQEATDNEKLF
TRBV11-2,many,ASSFDRVIPEAF
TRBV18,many,ASSPQRDTRVYGYT
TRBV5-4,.,ASSYPTAGGGASYGYT
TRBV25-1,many,ASSEYGYDGYT
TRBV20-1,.,SARSGGSGTEAF
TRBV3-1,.,ASSPPRVDGEQY
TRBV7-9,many,ASSLEADTEAF
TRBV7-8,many,ASSLSSREQY
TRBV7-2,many,ASSLAGKPEDTQY
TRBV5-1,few,ASSLTGTPRFVDTQY
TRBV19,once,ASNSGLRNGDT
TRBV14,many,ASSQDSGGAYNEQF
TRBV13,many,ASTISGRAYYEQY